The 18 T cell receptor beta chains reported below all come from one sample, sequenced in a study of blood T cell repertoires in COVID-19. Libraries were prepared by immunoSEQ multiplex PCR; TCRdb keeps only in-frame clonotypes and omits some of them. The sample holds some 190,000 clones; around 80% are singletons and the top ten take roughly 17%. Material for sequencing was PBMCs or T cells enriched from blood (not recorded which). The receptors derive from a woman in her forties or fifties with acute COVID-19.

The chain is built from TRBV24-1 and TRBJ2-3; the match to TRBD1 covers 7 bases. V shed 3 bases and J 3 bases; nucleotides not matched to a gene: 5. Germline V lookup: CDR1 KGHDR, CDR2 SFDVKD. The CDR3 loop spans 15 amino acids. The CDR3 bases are TGTGCCACCAGTGATACCAGGGGGAGTACAGATACGCAGTATTTT. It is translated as CATSDTRGSTDTQYF.

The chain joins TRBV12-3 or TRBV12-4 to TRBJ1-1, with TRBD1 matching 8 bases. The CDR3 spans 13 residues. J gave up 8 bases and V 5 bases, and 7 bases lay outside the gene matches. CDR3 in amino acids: CASSPTWTGEAFF. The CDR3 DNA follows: TGTGCCAGCAGTCCCACCTGGACAGGGGAAGCTTTCTTT.

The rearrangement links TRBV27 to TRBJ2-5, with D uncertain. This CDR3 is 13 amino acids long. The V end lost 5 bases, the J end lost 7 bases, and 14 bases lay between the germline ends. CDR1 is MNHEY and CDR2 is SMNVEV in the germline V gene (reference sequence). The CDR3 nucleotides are TGTGCCAGCAGTCTAGACTTGGTCGGGACCCAGTACTTC. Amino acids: CASSLDLVGTQYF.

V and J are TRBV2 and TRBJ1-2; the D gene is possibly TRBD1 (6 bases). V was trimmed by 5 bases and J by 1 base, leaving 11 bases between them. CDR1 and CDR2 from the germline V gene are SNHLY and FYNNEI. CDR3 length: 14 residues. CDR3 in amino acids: CASSLDSNNYGYTF. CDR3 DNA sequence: TGTGCCAGCAGTCTGGACAGCAATAACTATGGCTACACCTTC.

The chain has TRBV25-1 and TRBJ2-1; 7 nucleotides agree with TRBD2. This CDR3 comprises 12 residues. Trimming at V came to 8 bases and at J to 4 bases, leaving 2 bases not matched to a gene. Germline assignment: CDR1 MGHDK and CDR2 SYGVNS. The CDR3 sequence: CASGGVYNEQFF. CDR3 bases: TGTGCCAGCGGGGGGGTATACAATGAGCAGTTCTTC.

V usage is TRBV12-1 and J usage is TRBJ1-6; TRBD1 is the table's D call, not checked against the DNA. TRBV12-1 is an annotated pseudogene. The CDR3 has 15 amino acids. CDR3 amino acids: CASSPETEANSPLHF. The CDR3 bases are TGTGCCAGCAGTCCCGAGACAGAAGCTAATTCACCCCTCCACTTT.

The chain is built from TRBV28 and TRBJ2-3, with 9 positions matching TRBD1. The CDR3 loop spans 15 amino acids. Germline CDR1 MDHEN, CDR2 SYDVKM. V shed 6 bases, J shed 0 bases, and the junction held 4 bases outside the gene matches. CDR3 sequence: CASRQQGASTDTQYF. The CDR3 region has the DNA TGTGCCAGCAGGCAACAGGGGGCGAGCACAGATACGCAGTATTTT. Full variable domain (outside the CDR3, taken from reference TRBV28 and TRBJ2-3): DVKVTQSSRYLVKRTGEKVFLECVQDMDHENMFWYRQDPGLGLRLIYFSYDVKMKEKGDIPEGYSVSREKKERFSLILESASTNQTSMYLCASRQQGASTDTQYFGPGTRLTVL.

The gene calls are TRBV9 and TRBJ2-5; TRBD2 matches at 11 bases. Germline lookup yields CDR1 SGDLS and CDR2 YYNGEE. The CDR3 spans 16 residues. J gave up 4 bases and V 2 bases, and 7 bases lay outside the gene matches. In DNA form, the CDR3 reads TGTGCCAGCAGCGTTAGCGGGGGGGCGTTTCCAGAGACCCAGTACTTC. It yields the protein CASSVSGGAFPETQYF.

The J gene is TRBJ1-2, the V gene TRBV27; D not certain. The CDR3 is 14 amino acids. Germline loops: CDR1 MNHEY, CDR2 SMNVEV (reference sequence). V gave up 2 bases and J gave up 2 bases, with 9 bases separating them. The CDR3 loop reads CASSLKEQNYGYTF. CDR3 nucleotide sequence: TGTGCCAGCAGTTTAAAGGAACAGAACTATGGCTACACCTTC.

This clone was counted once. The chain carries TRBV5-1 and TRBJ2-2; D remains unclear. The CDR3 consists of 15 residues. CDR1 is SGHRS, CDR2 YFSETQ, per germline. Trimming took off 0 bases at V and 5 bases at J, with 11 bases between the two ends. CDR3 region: CASSLAQTKTGELFF. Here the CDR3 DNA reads TGCGCCAGCAGCTTGGCCCAAACTAAAACCGGGGAGCTGTTTTTT.

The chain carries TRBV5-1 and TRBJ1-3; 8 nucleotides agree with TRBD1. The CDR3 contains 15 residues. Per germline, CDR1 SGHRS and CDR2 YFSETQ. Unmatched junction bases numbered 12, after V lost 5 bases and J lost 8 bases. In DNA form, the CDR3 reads TGCGCCAGCAGGGAAGCCCCCGGGACAGGAGACACCATATATTTT. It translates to CASREAPGTGDTIYF.

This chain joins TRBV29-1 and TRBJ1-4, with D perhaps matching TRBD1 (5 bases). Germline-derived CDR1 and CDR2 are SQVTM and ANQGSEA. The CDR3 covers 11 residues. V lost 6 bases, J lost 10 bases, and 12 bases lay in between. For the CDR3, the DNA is TGCAGCGTGACTACGGGGGGAAAACTGTTTTTT. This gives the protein CSVTTGGKLFF.

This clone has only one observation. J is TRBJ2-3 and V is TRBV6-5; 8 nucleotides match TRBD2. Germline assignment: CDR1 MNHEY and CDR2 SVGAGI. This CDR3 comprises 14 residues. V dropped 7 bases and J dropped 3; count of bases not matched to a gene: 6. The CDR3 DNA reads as TGTGCCAGCAACCGGGGGGGCGTTACAGATACGCAGTATTTT. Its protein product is CASNRGGVTDTQYF.

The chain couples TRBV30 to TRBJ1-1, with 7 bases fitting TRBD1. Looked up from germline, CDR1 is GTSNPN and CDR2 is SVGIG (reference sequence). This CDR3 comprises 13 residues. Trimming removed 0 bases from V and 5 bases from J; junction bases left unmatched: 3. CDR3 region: CAWSVQGRTEAFF. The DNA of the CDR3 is TGTGCCTGGAGTGTACAGGGGAGGACTGAAGCTTTCTTT.

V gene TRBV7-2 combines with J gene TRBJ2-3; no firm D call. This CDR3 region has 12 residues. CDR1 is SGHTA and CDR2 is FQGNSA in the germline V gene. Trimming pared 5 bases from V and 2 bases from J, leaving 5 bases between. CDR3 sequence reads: CASSRYTDTQYF. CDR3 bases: TGTGCCAGCAGCCGCTACACAGATACGCAGTATTTT.

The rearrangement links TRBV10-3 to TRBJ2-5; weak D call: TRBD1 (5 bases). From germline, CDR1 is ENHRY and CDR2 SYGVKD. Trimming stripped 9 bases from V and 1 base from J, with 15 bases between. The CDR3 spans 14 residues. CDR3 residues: CAIKGQASQETQYF. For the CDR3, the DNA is TGTGCCATTAAGGGGCAGGCCAGCCAAGAGACCCAGTACTTC.

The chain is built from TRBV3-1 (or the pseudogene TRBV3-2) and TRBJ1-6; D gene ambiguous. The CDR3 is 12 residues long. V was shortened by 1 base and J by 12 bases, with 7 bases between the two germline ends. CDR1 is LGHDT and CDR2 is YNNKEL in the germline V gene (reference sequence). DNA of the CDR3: TGTGCCAGCAGCCAAGCCATGCGACCCCTCCACTTT. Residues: CASSQAMRPLHF.

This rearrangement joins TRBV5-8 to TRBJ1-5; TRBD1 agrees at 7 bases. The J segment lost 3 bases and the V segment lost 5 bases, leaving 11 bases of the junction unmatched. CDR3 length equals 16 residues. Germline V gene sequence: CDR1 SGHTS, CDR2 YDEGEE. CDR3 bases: TGTGCCAGCAGTAGAACGGGACAGTCCTTCAATCAGCCCCAGCATTTT. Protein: CASSRTGQSFNQPQHF.